This T cell receptor beta chain was observed in a study of cytomegalovirus exposure and HLA in healthy donors (TCRdb year 2017). About the full investigation: According to an earlier analysis of 450 to 650 of the donors, roughly 180 million T cells yielded approximately 120 million unique TCR beta sequences and approximately 280 Gb of sequence data. The study aimed to test whether signatures of past pathogen exposure could be identified by cataloging public T cell receptors. All discovery cohort repertoires had been generated on a single sequencing platform. Donor age, sex, ethnicity and CMV serostatus were compiled alongside the repertoire data. Across about 380 genotyped donors of the cohort, an average of about 240,000 unique TCR beta nucleotide sequences per donor were sequenced, and 15% to 20% of those sequences were non-productive. Rather than drawing on any new phenotypic data, the later analysis identified candidate immune exposures from TCR beta sequences and the way those sequences occurred across donors. High-throughput TCR immunosequencing, statistical association of individual TCRs with disease status, and machine learning were combined to predict cytomegalovirus infection status. To study patterns of TCR occurrence, a later analysis re-analyzed previously published TCR beta repertoires from 650 to 750 donors and added high-resolution HLA genotyping. Typing coverage varied by locus: roughly 629-640 donors for A, B, C, DRB1 and DQB1; roughly 560 for DQA1; approximately 610 for DPA1; around 450 for DPB1. A later genetic analysis took genome-wide SNP genotypes for about 65% of the 666 donors and used that subset as a discovery cohort. The study used immunosequencing to profile the T cell repertoires of approximately 630 subjects and linked those repertoires to cytomegalovirus serostatus. A handful of DR-DQ haplotypes were handled as single units for association and clustering because linkage in the cohort was strong. The genetic ancestry cluster associated with self-reported Caucasian donors included 81% of the roughly 400 genotyped donors. Class I and class II HLA loci were covered by the typing at four-digit resolution. An early release that covered several hundred HLA-typed donors contained around 330 gigabases of sequencing data and around 80 million unique TCR sequences. An earlier analysis of fewer than 750 of the donors used high-throughput TCR beta sequencing to judge whether each TCR beta V gene segment behaved as functional or pseudogenic. Along with the approximately 700-subject first cohort, a separate validation cohort of over a hundred different subjects was used. Overall study results and their limits: In a later analysis, HLA-associated TCR beta chains were found to be more clonally expanded and to have lower generation probabilities than equally common non-associated chains. The authors suggested that the approach could potentially be extended to other disease states and immunological phenotypes. A group of highly shared sequence variants was considered likely to be a technical artifact of the sequencing pipeline. Because the 87-base-pair reads could not distinguish some IMGT-functional V segments, including TRBV6-2 and TRBV6-3, those segments were excluded. The presence/absence analyses assumed that sequencing depth was roughly uniform across donors, and that assumption may not be true. An earlier analysis of approximately 570 of the donors showed that most TCR beta V segments appeared in productive rearrangements either about 87% or about 30% of the time, which broadly matched IMGT annotations. According to a later analysis, parvovirus B19, influenza, CMV and Epstein-Barr virus appeared linked to several top co-occurrence clusters. A further reported finding was that TCR beta sequences accurately predicted the HLA-A and HLA-B alleles for most subjects in the first cohort. In the study, some 160 TCR beta chains were listed as associated with cytomegalovirus. For the cohort, immune exposure information was limited to CMV serostatus. V-gene and J-gene trimming of TCR beta chains was associated with a missense DCLRE1C variant in a later genetic analysis, and the association was replicated in an independent cohort. In a later analysis, the rate of TCR association differed among HLA loci, with DRB1 alleles having the most associated TCRs and HLA-C alleles having the fewest. Because some donors lacked HLA typing at each locus, the association tests relied only on the typed subset. Correlated functional status among segregating V segments might reflect linkage disequilibrium, but an unknown experimental factor could not be ruled out. Most TCR sequences were seen in very few donors, while some public TCRs were found in many individuals. Assigning TCR associations to individual alleles was difficult when HLA alleles, especially DR and DQ, strongly co-occurred. Specific HLA alleles were associated with 15,000 to 20,000 TCR beta sequences at a false discovery rate of 0.05 in a later analysis. According to a later genetic analysis, donors in an Asian-associated ancestry cluster had fewer N-insertions in productive TCRs than the approximately 670-donor mean. Cytomegalovirus status was reported to be diagnosed by the classifier with high specificity and sensitivity in both the original and validation cohorts. In a later analysis, most CMV-associated TCR beta chains were found to appear HLA-restricted, with HLA associations seemingly driven largely by CMV exposure. Only TCR beta chains were sequenced in this cohort, and the absence of alpha or paired-chain data limited detectable features. Three of the identified cytomegalovirus-associated TCR beta chains were confirmed in vitro to be specific for cytomegalovirus antigens. Because counts were too low, more than 15 rarely observed V segments, including chromosome 9 orphons, were left out of the earlier analysis of some 600 of the donors.

This clone was seen more than once but under ten times. Its antigen target is currently unknown. Base-call qualities are not available, and no considerably larger clone is one nucleotide away. The cohort was made up of about 610 healthy bone marrow donors. Cohort members were all nominally healthy when sampled, although unrecorded immune exposures were likely present. The donor was CMV seropositive and belonged to the group of a few hundred seropositive cohort members. Each donor provided a peripheral blood sample, and peripheral blood mononuclear cells were used for TCR beta sequencing. Genomic DNA extraction from the blood cell samples was performed with the Qiagen DNeasy Blood Extraction Kit. The library was prepared using the immunoSEQ multiplex PCR assay. For the multiplex PCR, a mixture combining 60 forward primers for TCR Vbeta segments and 13 reverse primers for TCR Jbeta segments was used. The CDR3 region of rearranged TCR beta genes was amplified from genomic DNA by a multiplex PCR assay. Amplified TCR beta libraries were sequenced as 87-base-pair reads on the Illumina HiSeq System. On the authors' methods: Across the roughly 700 repertoires, a later analysis counted some 81 million unique TCR beta chains, approximately 10 million of which were shared by at least two donors. To remove PCR and sequencing errors, raw reads were error-corrected and collapsed into unique sequences using a nearest-neighbor algorithm that merged closely related sequences. V, D and J gene segments were assigned by aligning CDR3 sequences to IMGT reference sequences. For a sequence to be retained, a match of at least six nucleotides was required to both a V gene segment and a J gene segment. Rearrangements were called productive when the CDR3 lacked stop codons and stayed in frame with V and J; all others were non-productive. CDR3 was defined by IMGT convention, running from the second conserved V-encoded cysteine to the conserved J-encoded phenylalanine. Sequences without an unambiguous match to a single V gene segment were excluded from the earlier analysis of approximately 560 of the donors. In an earlier analysis of roughly 600 of the donors, a V segment was called functional when productive rearrangements were above 56.7%, and segregating when the standard deviation between donors exceeded 5%. A statistical classification framework was developed to diagnose cytomegalovirus status using the catalog of TCR beta chain sequences. In a later analysis, TCR nucleotide sequences were compared against IMGT/GENE-DB human TR gene sequences so that V and J genes could be assigned. In a later analysis, CDR3 sequences and most-parsimonious VDJ recombination scenarios were assigned using the TCRdist pipeline. In a later analysis, each TCR beta chain was defined by its CDR3 amino acid sequence together with its V-gene family, and reads lacking a unique V-gene family were excluded. As a way to deal with suspected cross-contamination and a sequencing artifact, a later analysis dropped hundreds of nucleotide sequences that were highly shared and had low generation probability. For each public chain, a later analysis derived a clonal expansion index from normalized ranks of inferred template counts within each repertoire. Generation probabilities in a later analysis came from a VDJ recombination model fitted to out-of-frame rearrangements, and those results were checked against IGoR. In a later analysis, hypergeometric tests were used to score TCR-TCR, TCR-HLA and TCR-CMV co-occurrence, with a repertoire-size bias correction applied to TCR pairs. To estimate false discovery rates, a later analysis permuted the HLA or CMV assignments 20 times. A later analysis grouped co-occurring TCRs with DBSCAN, adding TCRdist sequence similarity when clustering within HLA-allele-positive subsets. Repertoires with fewer than 30,000 or more than 120,000 public chains, plus five repertoires with anomalous nucleotide sharing, were excluded from co-occurrence clustering. The clones in this table, taken by TCRdb from immuneACCESS, are in-frame only. Not every clone is retained; where verified, under half of the shortfall comes from an unresolved V gene, and the cause of the rest is unknown. D and trimming come from the DNA, and the V and J calls and clone size come from that table. This sample is represented by approximately 150,000 clones; 68% of them were singletons. Roughly 4% of the sample is held by the ten biggest clonotypes.

From cysteine to phenylalanine, the CDR3 is 14 amino acids long. Kept here is only the CDR3 DNA, which spans 42 bases and is read in frame from base 1. Via the germline V gene, CDR1 is KGHSH and CDR2 LQKENI. The junction shows trimming of 0 bases on V and 9 bases on J, and the gene matches do not reach 4 bases of it. Sequencing used PBMCs. This receptor chain uses TRBV18 and TRBJ2-1; 8 bases in the middle match TRBD1. The clonotype was recovered from a woman under 30 in good health and CMV-seropositive. The CDR3 sequence is CASSPPRQGAEQFF. The DNA sequence reads TGTGCCAGCTCACCACCGAGGCAGGGGGCTGAGCAGTTCTTC. Reference TRBV18 and TRBJ2-1 proteins supply the regions before and after the CDR3; the full variable domain is: NAGVMQNPRHLVRRRGQEARLRCSPMKGHSHVYWYRQLPEEGLKFMVYLQKENIIDESGMPKERFSAEFPKEGPSILRIQQVVRGDSAAYFCASSPPRQGAEQFFGPGTRLTVL.